Listed here is a single TCR beta chain. Participants spanned ages roughly 18 to 90 years and resided in about two dozen US areas. Allocation to cohorts depended on clinical history reported by the participants. Authors' analysis steps: Nucleated cell number was recorded as an estimate derived from reference gene primer amplification. The method was immunoSEQ multiplex PCR; TCRdb's version includes in-frame clones alone and lacks a portion of them. V, J and clone size are those of that table, while D and trimming were read from the DNA. The data show about 240,000 clones, with about 90% seen just once and about 3.3% held by the top ten. The data were obtained in a study of blood T cell repertoires in COVID-19. Study overall: From T cells, B-cell-depleted T cells, or PBMCs came the material, which was cDNA or gDNA.

The germline V gene encodes CDR1 ENHRY and CDR2 SYGVKD. The CDR3 extends over 15 amino acids. V lost 6 bases, J lost 6 bases, and 8 bases stayed unmatched. The clonotype originates from a woman aged 40 to 50 with acute COVID-19. Sample: PBMCs or T cells enriched from blood (not recorded which). The V and J genes are TRBV10-3 and TRBJ1-5; 10 bases align to TRBD1. CDR3 amino acids: CAIRQTGGEGQPQHF. DNA of the CDR3: TGTGCCATCAGACAGACAGGGGGCGAGGGTCAGCCCCAGCATTTT.